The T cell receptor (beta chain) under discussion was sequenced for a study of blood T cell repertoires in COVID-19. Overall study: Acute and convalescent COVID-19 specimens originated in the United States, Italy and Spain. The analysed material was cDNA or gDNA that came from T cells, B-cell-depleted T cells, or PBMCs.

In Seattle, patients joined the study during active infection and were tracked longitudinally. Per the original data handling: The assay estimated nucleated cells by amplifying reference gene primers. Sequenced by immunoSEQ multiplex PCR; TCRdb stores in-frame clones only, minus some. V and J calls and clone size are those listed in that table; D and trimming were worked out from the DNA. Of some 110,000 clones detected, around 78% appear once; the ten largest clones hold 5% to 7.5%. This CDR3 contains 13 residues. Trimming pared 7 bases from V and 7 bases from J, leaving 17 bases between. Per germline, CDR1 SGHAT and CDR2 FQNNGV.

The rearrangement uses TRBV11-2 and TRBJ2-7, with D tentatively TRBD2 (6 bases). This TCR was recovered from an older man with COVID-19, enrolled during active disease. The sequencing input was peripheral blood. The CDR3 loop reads CASTDGLSGEQYF. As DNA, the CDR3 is TGTGCCAGCACCGATGGACTATCTGGGGAGCAGTACTTC. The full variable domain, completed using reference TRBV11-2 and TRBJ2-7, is EAGVAQSPRYKIIEKRQSVAFWCNPISGHATLYWYQQILGQGPKLLIQFQNNGVVDDSQLPKDRFSAERLKGVDSTLKIQPAKLEDSAVYLCASTDGLSGEQYFGPGTRLTVT.